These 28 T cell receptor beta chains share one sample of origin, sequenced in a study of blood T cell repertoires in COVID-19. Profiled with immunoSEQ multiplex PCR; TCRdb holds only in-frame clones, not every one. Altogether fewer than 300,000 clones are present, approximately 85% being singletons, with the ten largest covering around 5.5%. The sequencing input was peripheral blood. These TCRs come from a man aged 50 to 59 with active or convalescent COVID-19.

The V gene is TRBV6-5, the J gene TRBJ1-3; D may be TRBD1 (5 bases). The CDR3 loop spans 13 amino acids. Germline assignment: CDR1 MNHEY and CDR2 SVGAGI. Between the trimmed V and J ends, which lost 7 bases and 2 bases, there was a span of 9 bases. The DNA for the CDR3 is TGTGCCAGCATCAGGACAACTGGAAACACCATATATTTT. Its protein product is CASIRTTGNTIYF.

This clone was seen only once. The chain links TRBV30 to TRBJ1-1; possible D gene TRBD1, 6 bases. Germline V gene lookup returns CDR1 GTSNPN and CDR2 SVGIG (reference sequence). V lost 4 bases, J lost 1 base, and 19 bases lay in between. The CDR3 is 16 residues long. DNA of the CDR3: TGTGCCTGGAACCGGGCAGGGGCAGGCGGGAACACTGAAGCTTTCTTT. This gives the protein CAWNRAGAGGNTEAFF.

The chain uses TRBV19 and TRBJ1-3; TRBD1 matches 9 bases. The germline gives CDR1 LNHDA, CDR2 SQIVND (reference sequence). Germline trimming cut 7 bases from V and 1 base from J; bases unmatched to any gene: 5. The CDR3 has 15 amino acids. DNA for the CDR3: TGTGCCAGTACCCTACAGGGGGCATCTGGAAACACCATATATTTT. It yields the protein CASTLQGASGNTIYF.

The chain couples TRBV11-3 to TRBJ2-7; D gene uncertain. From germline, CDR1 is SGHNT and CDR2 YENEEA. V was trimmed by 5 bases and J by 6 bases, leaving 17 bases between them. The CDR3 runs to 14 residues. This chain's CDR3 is CASSLFVALREQYF. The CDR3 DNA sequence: TGTGCCAGCAGCCTATTTGTTGCACTTCGCGAGCAGTACTTC.

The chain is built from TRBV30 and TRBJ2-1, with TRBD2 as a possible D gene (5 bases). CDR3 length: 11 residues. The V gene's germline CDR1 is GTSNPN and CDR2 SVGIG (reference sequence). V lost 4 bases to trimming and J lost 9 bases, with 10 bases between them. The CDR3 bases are TGTGCCTGGACTCCTCGGGGTGAGCAGTTCTTC. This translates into CAWTPRGEQFF.

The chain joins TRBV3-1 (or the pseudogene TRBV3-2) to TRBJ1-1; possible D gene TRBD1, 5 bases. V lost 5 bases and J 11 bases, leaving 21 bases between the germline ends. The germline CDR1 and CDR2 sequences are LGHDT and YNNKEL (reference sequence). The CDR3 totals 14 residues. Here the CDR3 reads CASSAQTRDPVAFF. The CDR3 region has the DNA TGTGCCAGCAGCGCGCAAACGCGGGACCCCGTGGCTTTCTTT.

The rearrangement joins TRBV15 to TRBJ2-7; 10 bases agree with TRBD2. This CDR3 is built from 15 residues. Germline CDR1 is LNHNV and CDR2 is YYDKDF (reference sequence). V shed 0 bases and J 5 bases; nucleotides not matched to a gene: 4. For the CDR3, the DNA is TGTGCCACCAGCAGAGATCGGACTAGCGGCCACGAGCAGTACTTC. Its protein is CATSRDRTSGHEQYF.

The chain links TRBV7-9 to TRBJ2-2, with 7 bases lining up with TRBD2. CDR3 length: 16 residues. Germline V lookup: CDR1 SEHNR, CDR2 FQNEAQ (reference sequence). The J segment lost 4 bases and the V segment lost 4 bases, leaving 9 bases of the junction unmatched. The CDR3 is CASSSASGAPTGELFF. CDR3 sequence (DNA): TGTGCCAGCAGCTCAGCTAGCGGAGCCCCCACCGGGGAGCTGTTTTTT. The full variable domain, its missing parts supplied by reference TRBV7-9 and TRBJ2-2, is DTGVSQNPRHKITKRGQNVTFRCDPISEHNRLYWYRQTLGQGPEFLTYFQNEAQLEKSRLLSDRFSAERPKGSFSTLEIQRTEQGDSAMYLCASSSASGAPTGELFFGEGSRLTVL.

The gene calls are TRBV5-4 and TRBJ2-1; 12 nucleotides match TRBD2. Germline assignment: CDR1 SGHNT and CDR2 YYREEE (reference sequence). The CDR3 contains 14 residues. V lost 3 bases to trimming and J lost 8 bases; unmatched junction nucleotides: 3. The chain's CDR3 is CASSSGLAGYEQFF. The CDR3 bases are TGTGCCAGCAGCTCCGGACTAGCGGGATATGAGCAGTTCTTC.

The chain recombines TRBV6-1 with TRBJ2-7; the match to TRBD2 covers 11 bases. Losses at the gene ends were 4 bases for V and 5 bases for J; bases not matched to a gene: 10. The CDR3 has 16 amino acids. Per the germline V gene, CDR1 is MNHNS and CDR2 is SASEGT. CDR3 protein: CASSALGLAGTNEQYF. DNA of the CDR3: TGTGCCAGCAGTGCGCTAGGACTAGCGGGCACCAACGAGCAGTACTTC.

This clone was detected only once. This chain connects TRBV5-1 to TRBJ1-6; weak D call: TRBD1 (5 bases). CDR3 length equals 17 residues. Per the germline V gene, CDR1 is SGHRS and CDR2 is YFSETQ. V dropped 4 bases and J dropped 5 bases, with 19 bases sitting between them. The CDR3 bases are TGCGCCAGCAGCCTAAACAGGCCCGGGAGGGATAATTCACCCCTCCACTTT. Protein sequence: CASSLNRPGRDNSPLHF.

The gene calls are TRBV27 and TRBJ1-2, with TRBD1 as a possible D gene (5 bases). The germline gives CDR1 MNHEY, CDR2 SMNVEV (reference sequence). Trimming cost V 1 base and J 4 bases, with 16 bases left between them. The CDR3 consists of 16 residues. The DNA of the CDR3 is TGTGCCAGCAGTTTATTGAGGGGAGGCATGGTCTATGGCTACACCTTC. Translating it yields CASSLLRGGMVYGYTF.

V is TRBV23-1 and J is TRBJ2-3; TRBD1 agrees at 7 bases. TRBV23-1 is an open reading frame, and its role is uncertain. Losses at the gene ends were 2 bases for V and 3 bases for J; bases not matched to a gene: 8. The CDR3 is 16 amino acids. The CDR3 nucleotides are TGCGCCAGCAGTCAACACCCAGGGGGTAAGACAGATACGCAGTATTTT. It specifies CASSQHPGGKTDTQYF.

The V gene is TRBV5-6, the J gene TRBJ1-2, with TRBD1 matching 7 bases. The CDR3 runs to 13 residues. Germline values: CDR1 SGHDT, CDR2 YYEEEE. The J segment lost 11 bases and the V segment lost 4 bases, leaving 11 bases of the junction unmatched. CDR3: CASSLDRVGVYTF. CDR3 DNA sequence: TGTGCCAGCAGCCTCGACAGGGTGGGAGTTTACACCTTC.

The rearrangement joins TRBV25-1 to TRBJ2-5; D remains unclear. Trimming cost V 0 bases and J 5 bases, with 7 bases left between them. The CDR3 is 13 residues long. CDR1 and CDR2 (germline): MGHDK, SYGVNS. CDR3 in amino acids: CASSEYRLETQYF. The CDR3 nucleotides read TGTGCCAGCAGTGAATACAGGTTGGAGACCCAGTACTTC.

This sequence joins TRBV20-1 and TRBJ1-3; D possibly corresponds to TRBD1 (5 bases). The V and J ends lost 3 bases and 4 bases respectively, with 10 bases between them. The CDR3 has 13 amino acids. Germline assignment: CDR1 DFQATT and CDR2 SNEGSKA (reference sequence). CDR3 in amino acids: CSASGQIGNTIYF. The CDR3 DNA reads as TGCAGTGCTAGTGGACAAATCGGAAACACCATATATTTT.

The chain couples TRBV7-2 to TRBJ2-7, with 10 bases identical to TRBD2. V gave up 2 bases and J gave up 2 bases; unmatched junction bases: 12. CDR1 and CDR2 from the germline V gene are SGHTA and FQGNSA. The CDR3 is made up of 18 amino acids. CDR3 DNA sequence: TGTGCCAGCAGCTTAATCGGGGGGTGGCTAGCGGGAGCCTACGAGCAGTACTTC. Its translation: CASSLIGGWLAGAYEQYF.

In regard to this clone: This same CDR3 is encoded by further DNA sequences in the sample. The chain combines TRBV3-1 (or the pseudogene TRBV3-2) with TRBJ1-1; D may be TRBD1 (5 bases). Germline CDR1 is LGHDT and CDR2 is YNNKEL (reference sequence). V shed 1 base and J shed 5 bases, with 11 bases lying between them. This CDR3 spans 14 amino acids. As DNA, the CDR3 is TGTGCCAGCAGCCAAGTGGGGGGAGGGACTGAAGCTTTCTTT. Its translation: CASSQVGGGTEAFF.

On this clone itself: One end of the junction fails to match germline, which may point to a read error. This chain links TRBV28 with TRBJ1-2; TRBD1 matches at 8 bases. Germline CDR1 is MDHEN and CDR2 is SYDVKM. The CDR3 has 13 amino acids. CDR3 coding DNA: TGTGCCGGCAGCCAGGGGGCGAGAGTTGGCTACACCTTC. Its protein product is CAGSQGARVGYTF.

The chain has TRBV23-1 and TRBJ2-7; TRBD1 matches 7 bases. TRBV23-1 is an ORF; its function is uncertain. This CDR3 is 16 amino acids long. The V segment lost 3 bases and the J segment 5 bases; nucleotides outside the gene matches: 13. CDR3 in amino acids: CASSHRAGTVENEQYF. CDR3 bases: TGCGCCAGCAGTCATCGGGCCGGGACAGTGGAAAACGAGCAGTACTTC.

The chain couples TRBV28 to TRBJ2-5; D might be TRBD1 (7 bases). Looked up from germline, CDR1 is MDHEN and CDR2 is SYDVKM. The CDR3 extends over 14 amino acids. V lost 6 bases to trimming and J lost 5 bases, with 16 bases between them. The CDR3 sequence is CASRAQGGMETQYF. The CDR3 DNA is TGTGCCAGCAGGGCCCAGGGGGGAATGGAGACCCAGTACTTC.

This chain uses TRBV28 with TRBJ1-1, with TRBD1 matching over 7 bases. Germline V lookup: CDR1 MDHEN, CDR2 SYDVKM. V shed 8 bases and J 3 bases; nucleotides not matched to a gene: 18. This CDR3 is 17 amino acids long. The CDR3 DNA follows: TGTGCCAGCGGCAGTGGGACAGTAATCAGCCGGGACACTGAAGCTTTCTTT. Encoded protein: CASGSGTVISRDTEAFF.

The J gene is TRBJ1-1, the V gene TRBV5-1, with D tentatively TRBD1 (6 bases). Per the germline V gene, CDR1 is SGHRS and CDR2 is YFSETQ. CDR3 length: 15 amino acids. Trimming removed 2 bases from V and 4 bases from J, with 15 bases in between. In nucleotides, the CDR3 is TGCGCCAGCAGCTTAGATACAGGGTGGGGCACTGAAGCTTTCTTT. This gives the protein CASSLDTGWGTEAFF.

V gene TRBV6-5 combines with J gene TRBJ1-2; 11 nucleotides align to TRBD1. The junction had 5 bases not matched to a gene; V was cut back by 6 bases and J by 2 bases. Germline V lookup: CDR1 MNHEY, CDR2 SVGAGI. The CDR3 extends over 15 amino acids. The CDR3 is CASSTWTGGNYGYTF. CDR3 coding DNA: TGTGCCAGCAGCACCTGGACAGGGGGCAACTATGGCTACACCTTC.

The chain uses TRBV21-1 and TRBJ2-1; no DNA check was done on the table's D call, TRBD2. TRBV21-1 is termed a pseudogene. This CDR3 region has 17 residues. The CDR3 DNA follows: TGTGCCAGCAGCAAAGCTGTGCGGGAGGCCTCCTACAATGAGCAGTTCTTC. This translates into CASSKAVREASYNEQFF.

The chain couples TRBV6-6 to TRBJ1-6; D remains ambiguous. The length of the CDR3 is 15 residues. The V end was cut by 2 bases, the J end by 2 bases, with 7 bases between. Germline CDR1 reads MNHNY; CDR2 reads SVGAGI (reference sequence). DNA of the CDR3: TGTGCCAGCAGTTACGGGCAAACCTATAATTCACCCCTCCACTTT. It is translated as CASSYGQTYNSPLHF.

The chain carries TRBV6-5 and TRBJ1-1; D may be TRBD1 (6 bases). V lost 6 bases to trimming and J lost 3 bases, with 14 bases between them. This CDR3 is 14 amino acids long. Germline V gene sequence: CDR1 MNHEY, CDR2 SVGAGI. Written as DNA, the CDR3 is TGTGCCAGCAGGCTACAGGGTCCTCACACTGAAGCTTTCTTT. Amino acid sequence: CASRLQGPHTEAFF.

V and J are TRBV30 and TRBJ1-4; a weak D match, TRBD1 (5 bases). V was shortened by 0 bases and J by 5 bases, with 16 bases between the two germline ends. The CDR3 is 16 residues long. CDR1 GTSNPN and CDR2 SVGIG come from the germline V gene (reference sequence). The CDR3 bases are TGTGCCTGGAGTGTGGGACTGACAGTCCTAAATGAAAAACTGTTTTTT. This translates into CAWSVGLTVLNEKLFF.